These 12 T cell receptor beta chains share one sample of origin, sequenced in a study of T-cell memory formation after mild COVID-19. A single record per CDR3 protein comes from TCRdb applying MiXCR to the 5' RACE reads. The sample has 410,000 or so distinct CDR3 sequences; less than 25% are singletons. The sequenced material came from PBMCs or a T cell subset sorted from them (not recorded which). These receptors all come from an adult woman who had mild COVID-19 (a few samples of this study predate the infection). Cell type and time point are not known.

The chain joins TRBV5-1 to TRBJ2-5; 12 bases are shared with TRBD1. V lost 0 bases to trimming and J lost 5 bases; unmatched junction nucleotides: 5. Germline assignment: CDR1 SGHRS and CDR2 YFSETQ. The CDR3 length is 16 residues. The CDR3 region has the DNA TGCGCCAGCAGCTTGGGGGGGACAGGGGGCGAGGAGACCCAGTACTTC. Protein product: CASSLGGTGGEETQYF.

This clonotype was seen more than once but under ten times. V and J are TRBV11-3 and TRBJ2-4, with D tentatively TRBD2 (5 bases). This CDR3 has 12 amino acids. Trimming shortened V by 5 bases and J by 8 bases, and 10 bases separated the two germline ends. The V gene's germline CDR1 is SGHNT and CDR2 YENEEA. CDR3 amino acids: CASSTNGDIQYF. The CDR3 DNA sequence: TGTGCCAGCAGCACCAACGGGGACATTCAGTACTTC.

This chain connects TRBV5-1 to TRBJ2-7; D not certain. The CDR3 runs to 13 residues. The germline V gene encodes CDR1 SGHRS and CDR2 YFSETQ. The V end lost 4 bases, the J end lost 7 bases, and 15 bases lay between the germline ends. CDR3 loop: CASSLLGPGEQYF. For the CDR3, the DNA is TGCGCCAGCAGCCTGCTTGGACCTGGGGAGCAGTACTTC.

This clonotype was observed a handful of times. J is TRBJ2-1 and V is TRBV7-3; TRBD2 is a possible D gene (6 bases). Germline values: CDR1 SGHTA, CDR2 FQGTGA. This CDR3 spans 16 amino acids. V lost 2 bases, J lost 3 bases, and 14 bases lay in between. CDR3 region: CASSLGPGRGYNEQFF. The CDR3 DNA reads TGTGCCAGCAGCTTAGGACCAGGGCGGGGCTACAATGAGCAGTTCTTC.

This clonotype was seen a handful of times. DNA for the CDR3: TGTGCCAGCAGCTTTTGGGACGGAAAAAACATTCAGTACTTC. Its protein is CASSFWDGKNIQYF. This chain uses TRBV5-5 with TRBJ2-4; D tentatively fits TRBD1 or TRBD2 (5 bases each). Germline V CDR1 and CDR2: SGHKS, YYEKEE (reference sequence). The CDR3 is 14 residues long. V lost 2 bases, J lost 4 bases, and 10 bases lay in between. Drawing the rest from reference TRBV5-5 and TRBJ2-4, the complete variable domain is DAGVTQSPTHLIKTRGQQVTLRCSPISGHKSVSWYQQVLGQGPQFIFQYYEKEERGRGNFPDRFSARQFPNYSSELNVNALLLGDSALYLCASSFWDGKNIQYFGAGTRLSVL.

V usage is TRBV4-3 and J usage is TRBJ2-5; 7 positions match TRBD1. In germline, CDR1 is LGHNA, CDR2 YSLEER. The CDR3 consists of 18 residues. After removal of 5 bases from V and 0 bases from J, the junction contained 15 bases not matched to a gene. The CDR3 reads CASSAKRGATGYQETQYF. CDR3 DNA: TGCGCCAGCAGCGCTAAACGGGGAGCGACAGGGTACCAAGAGACCCAGTACTTC.

For the CDR3, the DNA is TGCAGTGCTAGAATGAACACTGAAGCTTTCTTT. The encoded protein is CSARMNTEAFF. The rearrangement uses TRBV20-1 and TRBJ1-1, with D uncertain. The germline V gene has CDR1 DFQATT and CDR2 SNEGSKA (reference sequence). V lost 2 bases to trimming and J lost 0 bases, with 1 base between them. CDR3 size: 11 residues.

The CDR3 DNA sequence: TGTGCCAGCAGCCTAACGCTGGGACAGGGGTTCGATGAGCAGTTCTTC. This gives the protein CASSLTLGQGFDEQFF. The genes are TRBV6-2 or TRBV6-3 and TRBJ2-1; 10 nucleotides match TRBD1. The V gene end was trimmed by 6 bases and the J gene end by 8 bases; junction bases not matched to a gene: 13. The CDR3 is 16 amino acids. From germline, CDR1 is MNHEY and CDR2 SVGEGT.

Only a few counts were recorded for this clonotype. The rearrangement joins TRBV12-3 or TRBV12-4 to TRBJ2-7; 8 nucleotides agree with TRBD2. The CDR3 contains 14 residues. V trimming: 6 bases; J trimming: 5 bases; junction bases outside the gene matches: 9. CDR3: CASRTSGSPHEQYF. The CDR3 DNA sequence: TGTGCCAGCAGGACAAGCGGGAGCCCCCACGAGCAGTACTTC.

CDR3 sequence reads: CASSLGLTGELFF. The CDR3 region has the DNA TGTGCCAGCAGTTTAGGGCTCACCGGGGAGCTGTTTTTT. The chain couples TRBV12-3 or TRBV12-4 to TRBJ2-2; D is unclear. This CDR3 spans 13 amino acids. V lost 1 base and J lost 4, with 4 bases in between.

This rearrangement joins TRBV20-1 to TRBJ2-1; D ambiguous. Trimming took off 1 base at V and 4 bases at J, with 14 bases between the two ends. CDR3 length: 15 residues. Germline V lookup: CDR1 DFQATT, CDR2 SNEGSKA (reference sequence). The chain's CDR3 is CSARVEAANYNEQFF. The CDR3 nucleotides are TGCAGTGCTAGAGTTGAGGCGGCGAATTACAATGAGCAGTTCTTC.

A few counts support this clonotype. The gene calls are TRBV11-2 and TRBJ2-2, with a tentative D call TRBD2 (6 bases). Looked up from germline, CDR1 is SGHAT and CDR2 is FQNNGV. Trimming took off 1 base at V and 6 bases at J, with 9 bases between the two ends. CDR3 length: 14 amino acids. The CDR3 sequence: CASSLVRESGELFF. The CDR3 DNA follows: TGTGCCAGCAGCTTAGTTCGGGAGTCCGGGGAGCTGTTTTTT.